One and the same sample provided the 21 T cell receptor beta chains below, sequenced in a study of response to subunit inactivated influenza vaccine. TCRdb re-analysed the RT-PCR reads in MiXCR, keeping a single row per CDR3 protein. The sample includes roughly 550,000 distinct CDR3 sequences, approximately 20% seen only once; the top ten take 2.5% to 3%. In addition, the sample was reused for a study of T cells expressing NK-cell markers. That paper notes: 5'RACE template switching built TCR beta cDNA with unique molecular identifiers.

Sequencing used CD4+ T cells sorted from PBMCs, obtained roughly 12 days after vaccination. The receptor set was obtained from a man between 50 and 59 years old who received an inactivated influenza vaccine.

This clonotype occurred a few times. J is TRBJ1-2 and V is TRBV6-5; tentative D call: TRBD1 (6 bases). Germline loops: CDR1 MNHEY, CDR2 SVGAGI. The V and J ends lost 8 bases and 7 bases respectively, with 20 bases between them. CDR3 size: 14 residues. The CDR3 DNA sequence: TGTGCCAGCGTTACCGGGACACGGATCCGTGGCTACACCTTC. It codes for CASVTGTRIRGYTF.

The chain recombines TRBV4-1 with TRBJ2-3; D assignment may be TRBD1 or TRBD2 (6 bases each). Germline V gene lookup returns CDR1 MGHRA and CDR2 YSYEKL. The length of the CDR3 is 14 residues. The V and J ends lost 3 bases and 4 bases respectively, with 11 bases between them. This CDR3 reads CASSQRDISDTQYF. In nucleotides, the CDR3 is TGCGCCAGCAGCCAGCGGGACATTTCAGATACGCAGTATTTT.

This clonotype was observed a few times. The chain joins TRBV29-1 to TRBJ2-4, with 8 positions matching TRBD1. Germline CDR1 SQVTM, CDR2 ANQGSEA. The CDR3 totals 12 residues. V was pared by 6 bases and J by 6 bases, with 4 bases of the junction left unmatched. CDR3 region: CSVAGTGNIQYF. In DNA, the CDR3 is TGCAGCGTCGCTGGGACAGGAAACATTCAGTACTTC.

The chain is built from TRBV6-1 and TRBJ2-7; either TRBD1 or TRBD2 may supply D (5 bases each). This CDR3 contains 17 residues. V was clipped by 7 bases and J by 0 bases, with 22 bases between them. Per the germline V gene, CDR1 is MNHNS and CDR2 is SASEGT. The CDR3 DNA is TGTGCCAGCAAACCCCACCCCAGAGGGGAACCCTCCTACGAGCAGTACTTC. Residues: CASKPHPRGEPSYEQYF.

This sequence joins TRBV7-2 and TRBJ2-5; TRBD1 agrees at 10 bases. Per the germline V gene, CDR1 is SGHTA and CDR2 is FQGNSA. The length of the CDR3 is 15 residues. Unmatched junction bases numbered 4, after V lost 5 bases and J lost 1 base. The CDR3 sequence is CASSRTGGIQETQYF. CDR3 DNA sequence: TGTGCCAGCAGCCGGACAGGGGGTATCCAAGAGACCCAGTACTTC.

The chain employs TRBV20-1 and TRBJ2-7; a possible D gene is TRBD2 (5 bases). V was trimmed by 6 bases and J by 4 bases, leaving 22 bases between them. The CDR3 is 15 amino acids. Germline V gene data show CDR1 as DFQATT and CDR2 as SNEGSKA (reference sequence). The CDR3 DNA reads TGCAGTGCACCCCCCGAGCGCGGAGGTACGTACGAGCAGTACTTC. Protein sequence: CSAPPERGGTYEQYF.

This clonotype was counted ten times or more. This chain connects TRBV11-1 to TRBJ2-5; tentative D call: TRBD1 (6 bases). The CDR3 runs 13 residues. The V end was cut by 4 bases, the J end by 3 bases, with 9 bases between. Germline V gene sequence: CDR1 SGHAT, CDR2 FQDESV (reference sequence). The CDR3 protein is CASSSRTEETQYF. The DNA for the CDR3 is TGTGCCAGCAGCTCTCGGACAGAAGAGACCCAGTACTTC.

This clonotype was found a few times. This rearrangement joins TRBV14 to TRBJ1-5; D is unresolved. The CDR3 is 13 residues long. Per germline, CDR1 SGHDN and CDR2 FVKESK. The V end was cut by 1 base, the J end by 16 bases, with 17 bases between. CDR3 nucleotide sequence: TGTGCCAGCAGCCAAGGTCCAGGACGGCCCCGACATTTT. This encodes CASSQGPGRPRHF.

The chain uses TRBV5-1 and TRBJ1-6; possibly TRBD1 for D (5 bases). This CDR3 region has 14 residues. Germline V gives CDR1 SGHRS, CDR2 YFSETQ. The V gene lost 0 bases and the J gene lost 6 bases, with 7 bases spanning the gap. This CDR3 reads CASSLEGRNSPLHF. Here the CDR3 DNA reads TGCGCCAGCAGCTTGGAGGGGCGTAATTCACCCCTCCACTTT. The full variable domain, its missing parts supplied by reference TRBV5-1 and TRBJ1-6, is KAGVTQTPRYLIKTRGQQVTLSCSPISGHRSVSWYQQTPGQGLQFLFEYFSETQRNKGNFPGRFSGRQFSNSRSEMNVSTLELGDSALYLCASSLEGRNSPLHFGNGTRLTVT.

This chain connects TRBV23-1 to TRBJ2-7; the D gene is possibly TRBD1 (6 bases). TRBV23-1 is an open reading frame whose function is uncertain. The V end was cut by 1 base, the J end by 0 bases, with 19 bases between. The CDR3 loop spans 18 amino acids. The CDR3 region is CASSQLAPGHKDSYEQYF. The DNA of the CDR3 is TGCGCCAGCAGTCAATTGGCACCGGGACACAAGGACTCCTACGAGCAGTACTTC.

The rearrangement links TRBV11-2 to TRBJ2-7, with D unresolved. Germline CDR1 and CDR2: SGHAT and FQNNGV. This CDR3 is 16 amino acids long. Trimming cost V 1 base and J 5 bases, with 18 bases left between them. CDR3 nucleotides: TGTGCCAGCAGCTTAGGTCTTCCTTTCAACTCGCACGAGCAGTACTTC. As protein: CASSLGLPFNSHEQYF.

This clonotype was seen a few times. The chain couples TRBV7-2 to TRBJ2-1; D uncertain. This CDR3 region has 11 residues. With 3 bases removed from V and 9 bases from J, the gap between germline ends came to 6 bases. The germline V gene encodes CDR1 SGHTA and CDR2 FQGNSA. The DNA for the CDR3 is TGTGCCAGCAGCTTCCGTGGTGAGCAGTTCTTC. Translated, it gives CASSFRGEQFF.

The chain combines TRBV20-1 with TRBJ1-6, with TRBD1 matching over 9 bases. This CDR3 spans 14 amino acids. Germline V CDR1 and CDR2: DFQATT, SNEGSKA (reference sequence). Germline trimming cut 3 bases from V and 9 bases from J; bases unmatched to any gene: 6. CDR3 sequence: CSASSRTGASPLHF. CDR3 sequence (DNA): TGCAGTGCTAGTTCTCGGACAGGGGCTTCACCCCTCCACTTT.

The table lists this clonotype with a few counts. The rearrangement links TRBV29-1 to TRBJ2-1, with 8 bases aligning to TRBD2. This CDR3 region has 17 residues. Germline V gene data show CDR1 as SQVTM and CDR2 as ANQGSEA. The CDR3 protein is CTRPNLSTGRAAGEQFF. CDR3 nucleotide sequence: TGCACCCGTCCCAATCTGAGCACCGGGAGGGCCGCGGGTGAGCAGTTCTTC.

V and J are TRBV5-1 and TRBJ1-4; D is possibly TRBD1 (6 bases). V was clipped by 4 bases and J by 8 bases, with 18 bases between them. Per the germline V gene, CDR1 is SGHRS and CDR2 is YFSETQ. The CDR3 sequence is 15 residues long. The CDR3: CASSPQVGAGEKLFF. The CDR3 nucleotides read TGCGCCAGCAGCCCCCAGGTGGGGGCAGGGGAAAAACTGTTTTTT.

The chain is built from TRBV12-3 or TRBV12-4 and TRBJ2-2, with 12 bases aligning to TRBD2. V lost 6 bases, J lost 5 bases, and 4 bases stayed unmatched. The CDR3 totals 15 residues. CDR3 bases: TGTGCCAGCAGCGCTAGCGGGAGGGGGACCGGGGAGCTGTTTTTT. Translated: CASSASGRGTGELFF.

This clonotype has only a few counts. V gene TRBV14 combines with J gene TRBJ2-7; 9 bases agree with TRBD2. This CDR3 region has 15 residues. Germline CDR1 reads SGHDN; CDR2 reads FVKESK. With V trimmed by 4 bases and J by 5 bases, 9 bases remained unmatched. DNA for the CDR3: TGTGCCAGCAGCCTACCCGGGACTAGCAGCCACGAGCAGTACTTC. It specifies CASSLPGTSSHEQYF. Variable domain in full (rest from reference TRBV14 and TRBJ2-7): EAGVTQFPSHSVIEKGQTVTLRCDPISGHDNLYWYRRVMGKEIKFLLHFVKESKQDESGMPNNRFLAERTGGTYSTLKVQPAELEDSGVYFCASSLPGTSSHEQYFGPGTRLTVT.

V is TRBV6-2 or TRBV6-3 and J is TRBJ2-2; 8 nucleotides align to TRBD1. The CDR3 is made up of 17 amino acids. With V trimmed by 6 bases and J by 2 bases, 11 bases remained unmatched. CDR1 and CDR2 from the germline V gene are MNHEY and SVGEGT. In nucleotides, the CDR3 is TGTGCCAGCAGAAAGGACAGGGCCCGTCTCAACACCGGGGAGCTGTTTTTT. This sequence encodes CASRKDRARLNTGELFF.

The chain has TRBV12-3 or TRBV12-4 and TRBJ2-7, with a possible D match to TRBD1 (6 bases). V was clipped by 4 bases and J by 6 bases, with 19 bases between them. This CDR3 region has 15 residues. The CDR3 DNA follows: TGTGCCAGCAGTTCCACCCATGCCCAGGGGAGCGAGCAGTACTTC. This encodes CASSSTHAQGSEQYF.

The V gene is TRBV3-1, the J gene TRBJ2-2, with D uncertain. The CDR3 totals 14 residues. CDR1 and CDR2 from the germline V gene are LGHDT and YNNKEL (reference sequence). Between the trimmed V and J ends, which lost 0 bases and 1 base, there was a span of 3 bases. CDR3 sequence reads: CASSQDLNTGELFF. The CDR3 DNA reads TGTGCCAGCAGCCAAGACCTGAACACCGGGGAGCTGTTTTTT.

V usage is TRBV29-1 and J usage is TRBJ1-2; D is unclear. This CDR3 comprises 11 residues. Trimming cost V 7 bases and J 7 bases, with 13 bases left between them. From germline, CDR1 is SQVTM and CDR2 ANQGSEA. The CDR3 spells CSDSGTGGYTF. CDR3 DNA sequence: TGCAGCGACTCTGGAACCGGTGGCTACACCTTC.